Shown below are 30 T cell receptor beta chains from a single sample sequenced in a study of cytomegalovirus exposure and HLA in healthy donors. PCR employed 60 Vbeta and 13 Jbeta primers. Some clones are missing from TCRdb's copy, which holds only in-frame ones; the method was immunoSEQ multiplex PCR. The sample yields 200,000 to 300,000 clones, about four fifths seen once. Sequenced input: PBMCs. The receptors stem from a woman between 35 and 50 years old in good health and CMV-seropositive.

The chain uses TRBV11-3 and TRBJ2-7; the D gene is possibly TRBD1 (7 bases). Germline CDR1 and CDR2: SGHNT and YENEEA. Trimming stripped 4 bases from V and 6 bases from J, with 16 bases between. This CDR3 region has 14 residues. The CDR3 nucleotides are TGTGCCAGCAGCTGGGGTGGAGGGGGCGGCGAGCAGTACTTC. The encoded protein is CASSWGGGGGEQYF.

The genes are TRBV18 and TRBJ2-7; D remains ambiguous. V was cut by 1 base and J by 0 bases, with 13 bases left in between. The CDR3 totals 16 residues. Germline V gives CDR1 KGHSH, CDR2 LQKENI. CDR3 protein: CASSPHELGVSYEQYF. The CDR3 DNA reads TGTGCCAGCTCACCACACGAATTAGGAGTCTCCTACGAGCAGTACTTC.

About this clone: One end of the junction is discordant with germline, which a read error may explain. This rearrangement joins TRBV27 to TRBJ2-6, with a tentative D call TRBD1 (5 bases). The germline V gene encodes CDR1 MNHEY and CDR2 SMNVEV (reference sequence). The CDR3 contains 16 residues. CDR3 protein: CASSTLTLPGANGLTF. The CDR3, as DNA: TGTGCCAGCAGTACCCTGACCCTCCCTGGGGCCAACGGCCTGACTTTC.

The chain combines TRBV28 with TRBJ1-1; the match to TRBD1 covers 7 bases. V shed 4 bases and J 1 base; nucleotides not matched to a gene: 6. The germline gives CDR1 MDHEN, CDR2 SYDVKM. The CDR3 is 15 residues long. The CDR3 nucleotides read TGTGCCAGCAGTTCCTCCGACAGGGCGAACACTGAAGCTTTCTTT. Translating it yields CASSSSDRANTEAFF.

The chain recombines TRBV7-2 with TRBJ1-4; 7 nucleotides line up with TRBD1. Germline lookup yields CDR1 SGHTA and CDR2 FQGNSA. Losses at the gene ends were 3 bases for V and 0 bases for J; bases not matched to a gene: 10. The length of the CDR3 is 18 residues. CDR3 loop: CASSLGRDRKPTNEKLFF. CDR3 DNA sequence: TGTGCCAGCAGCTTGGGCCGGGACAGAAAACCAACTAATGAAAAACTGTTTTTT.

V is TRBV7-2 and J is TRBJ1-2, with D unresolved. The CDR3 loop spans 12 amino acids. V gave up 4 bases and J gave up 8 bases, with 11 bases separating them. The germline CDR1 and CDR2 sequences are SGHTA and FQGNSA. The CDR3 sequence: CASSWALEGYTF. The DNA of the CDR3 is TGTGCCAGCAGCTGGGCCCTTGAAGGCTACACCTTC. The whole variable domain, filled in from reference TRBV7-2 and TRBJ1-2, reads GAGVSQSPSNKVTEKGKDVELRCDPISGHTALYWYRQSLGQGLEFLIYFQGNSAPDKSGLPSDRFSAERTGGSVSTLTIQRTQQEDSAVYLCASSWALEGYTFGSGTRLTVV.

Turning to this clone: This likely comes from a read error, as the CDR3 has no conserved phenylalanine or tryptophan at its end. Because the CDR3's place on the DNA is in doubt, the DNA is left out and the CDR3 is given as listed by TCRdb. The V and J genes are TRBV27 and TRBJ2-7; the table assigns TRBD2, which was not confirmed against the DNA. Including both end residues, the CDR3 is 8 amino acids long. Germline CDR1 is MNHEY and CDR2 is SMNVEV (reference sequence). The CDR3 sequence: CASSLRLL.

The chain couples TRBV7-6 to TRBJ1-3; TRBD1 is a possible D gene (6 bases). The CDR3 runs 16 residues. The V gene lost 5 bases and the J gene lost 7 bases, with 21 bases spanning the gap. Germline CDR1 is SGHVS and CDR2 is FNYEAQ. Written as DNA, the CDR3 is TGTGCCAGCAGCCAACAGGGTGGAGGTTATGGGAACACCATATATTTT. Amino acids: CASSQQGGGYGNTIYF. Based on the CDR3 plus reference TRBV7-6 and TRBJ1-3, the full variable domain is GAGVSQSPRYKVTKRGQDVALRCDPISGHVSLYWYRQALGQGPEFLTYFNYEAQQDKSGLPNDRFSAERPEGSISTLTIQRTEQRDSAMYRCASSQQGGGYGNTIYFGEGSWLTVV.

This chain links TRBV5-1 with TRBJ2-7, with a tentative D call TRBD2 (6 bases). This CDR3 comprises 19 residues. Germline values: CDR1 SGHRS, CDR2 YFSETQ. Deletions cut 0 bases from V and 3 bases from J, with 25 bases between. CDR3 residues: CASSLEGSGLFSDNYEQYF. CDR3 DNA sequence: TGCGCCAGCAGCTTGGAGGGTTCGGGACTCTTCTCCGATAACTACGAGCAGTACTTC.

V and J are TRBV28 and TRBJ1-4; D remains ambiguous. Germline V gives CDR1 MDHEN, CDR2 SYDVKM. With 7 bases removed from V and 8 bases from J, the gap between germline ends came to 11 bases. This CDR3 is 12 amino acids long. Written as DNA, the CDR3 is TGTGCCAGCACAGGTCCCCCCGAAAAACTGTTTTTT. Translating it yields CASTGPPEKLFF.

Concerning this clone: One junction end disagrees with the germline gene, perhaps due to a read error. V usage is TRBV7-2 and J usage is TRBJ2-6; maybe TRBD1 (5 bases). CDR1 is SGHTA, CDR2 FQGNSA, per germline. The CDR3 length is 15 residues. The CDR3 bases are TGTGCCAGCAGCCCTACTGTCTCTGGGGCCAACGGCCTGACTTTC. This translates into CASSPTVSGANGLTF.

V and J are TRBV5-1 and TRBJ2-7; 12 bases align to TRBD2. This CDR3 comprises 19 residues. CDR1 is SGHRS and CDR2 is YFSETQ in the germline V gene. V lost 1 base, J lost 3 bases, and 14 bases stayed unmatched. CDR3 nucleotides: TGCGCCAGCAGCTTGACCCGACTAGCGGGAGAGCGCAGCTACTACGAGCAGTACTTC. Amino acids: CASSLTRLAGERSYYEQYF. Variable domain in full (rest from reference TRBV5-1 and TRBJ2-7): KAGVTQTPRYLIKTRGQQVTLSCSPISGHRSVSWYQQTPGQGLQFLFEYFSETQRNKGNFPGRFSGRQFSNSRSEMNVSTLELGDSALYLCASSLTRLAGERSYYEQYFGPGTRLTVT.

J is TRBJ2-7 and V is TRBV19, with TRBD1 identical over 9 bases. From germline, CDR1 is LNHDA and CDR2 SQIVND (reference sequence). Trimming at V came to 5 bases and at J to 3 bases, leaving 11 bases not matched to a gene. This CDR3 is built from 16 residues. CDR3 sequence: CASSPRTGASLYEQYF. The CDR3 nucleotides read TGTGCCAGTAGTCCCCGGACAGGGGCCTCTCTCTACGAGCAGTACTTC.

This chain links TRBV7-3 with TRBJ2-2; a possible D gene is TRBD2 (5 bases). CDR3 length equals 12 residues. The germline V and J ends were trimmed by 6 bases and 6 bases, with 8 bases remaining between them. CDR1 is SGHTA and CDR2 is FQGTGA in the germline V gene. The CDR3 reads CASRLAPGELFF. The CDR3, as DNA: TGTGCCAGCAGGTTAGCGCCCGGGGAGCTGTTTTTT.

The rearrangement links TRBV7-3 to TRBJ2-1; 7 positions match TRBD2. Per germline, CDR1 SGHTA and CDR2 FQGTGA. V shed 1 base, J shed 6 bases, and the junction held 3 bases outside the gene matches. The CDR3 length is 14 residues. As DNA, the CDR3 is TGTGCCAGCAGCTTAATGGGGGGGGGCAATGAGCAGTTCTTC. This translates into CASSLMGGGNEQFF.

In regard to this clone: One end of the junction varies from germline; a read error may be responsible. As DNA, the CDR3 is TGTGCCAGCAGTTACCGCTCACTAGCGGGGCCCGCCTTGGACTTC. It encodes CASSYRSLAGPALDF. The chain is built from TRBV6-6 and TRBJ2-5; TRBD2 agrees at 10 bases. CDR1 is MNHNY, CDR2 SVGAGI, per germline (reference sequence). The CDR3 is 15 residues long.

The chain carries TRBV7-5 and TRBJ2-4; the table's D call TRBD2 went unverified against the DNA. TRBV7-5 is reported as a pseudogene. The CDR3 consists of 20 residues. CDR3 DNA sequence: TGTGTCAGAAGCTTAGCGAGGACTAGCGGGAGGGTCAGGGGCAAAAACATTCAGTACTTC. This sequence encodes CVRSLARTSGRVRGKNIQYF.

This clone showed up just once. CDR3 in amino acids: CASSLAGAYEQYF. The CDR3 nucleotides read TGTGCCAGCAGCTTAGCGGGAGCCTACGAGCAGTACTTC. The chain links TRBV7-2 to TRBJ2-7; a possible D gene is TRBD2 (5 bases). The CDR3 covers 13 residues. CDR1 SGHTA and CDR2 FQGNSA come from the germline V gene. With 0 bases removed from V and 2 bases from J, the gap between germline ends came to 5 bases. Full variable domain (missing parts from reference TRBV7-2 and TRBJ2-7): GAGVSQSPSNKVTEKGKDVELRCDPISGHTALYWYRQSLGQGLEFLIYFQGNSAPDKSGLPSDRFSAERTGGSVSTLTIQRTQQEDSAVYLCASSLAGAYEQYFGPGTRLTVT.

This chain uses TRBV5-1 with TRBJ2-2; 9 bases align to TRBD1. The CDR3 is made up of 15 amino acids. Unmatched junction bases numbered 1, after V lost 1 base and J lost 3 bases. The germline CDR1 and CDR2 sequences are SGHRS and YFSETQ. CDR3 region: CASSLRTGDTGELFF. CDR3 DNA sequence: TGCGCCAGCAGCTTGCGGACAGGGGACACCGGGGAGCTGTTTTTT.

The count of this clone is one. The DNA of the CDR3 is TGTGCCAGCAGTTTACACAGGGGAGATACGCAGTATTTT. This gives the protein CASSLHRGDTQYF. V usage is TRBV27 and J usage is TRBJ2-3, with 7 bases identical to TRBD1. This CDR3 region has 13 residues. The V gene's germline CDR1 is MNHEY and CDR2 SMNVEV (reference sequence). V lost 2 bases to trimming and J lost 5 bases; unmatched junction nucleotides: 1.

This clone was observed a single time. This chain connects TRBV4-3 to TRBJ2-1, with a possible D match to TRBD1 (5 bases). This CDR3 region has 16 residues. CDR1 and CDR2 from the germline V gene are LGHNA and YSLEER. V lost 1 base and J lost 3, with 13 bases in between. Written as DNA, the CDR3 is TGCGCCAGCAGCCAAGCAGGGCCCCTCCGCTACAATGAGCAGTTCTTC. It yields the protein CASSQAGPLRYNEQFF.

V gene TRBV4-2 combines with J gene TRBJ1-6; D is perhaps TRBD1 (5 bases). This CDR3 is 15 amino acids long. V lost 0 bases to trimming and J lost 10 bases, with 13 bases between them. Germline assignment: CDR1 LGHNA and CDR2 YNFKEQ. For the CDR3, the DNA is TGTGCCAGCAGCCAAGATATTGGGGGGAACTCACCCCTCCACTTT. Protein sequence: CASSQDIGGNSPLHF.

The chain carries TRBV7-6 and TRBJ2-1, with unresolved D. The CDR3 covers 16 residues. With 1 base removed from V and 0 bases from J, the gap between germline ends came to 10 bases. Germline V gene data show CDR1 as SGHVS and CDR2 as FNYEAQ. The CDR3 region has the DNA TGTGCCAGCAGCTTAGATAAACCCAGCTCCTACAATGAGCAGTTCTTC. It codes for CASSLDKPSSYNEQFF.

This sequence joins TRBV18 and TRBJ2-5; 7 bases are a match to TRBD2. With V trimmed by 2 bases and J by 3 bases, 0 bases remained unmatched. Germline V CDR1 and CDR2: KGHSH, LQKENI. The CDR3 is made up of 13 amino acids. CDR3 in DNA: TGTGCCAGCTCACCAGCGGGAGAAGAGACCCAGTACTTC. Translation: CASSPAGEETQYF. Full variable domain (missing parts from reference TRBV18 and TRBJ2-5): NAGVMQNPRHLVRRRGQEARLRCSPMKGHSHVYWYRQLPEEGLKFMVYLQKENIIDESGMPKERFSAEFPKEGPSILRIQQVVRGDSAAYFCASSPAGEETQYFGPGTRLLVL.

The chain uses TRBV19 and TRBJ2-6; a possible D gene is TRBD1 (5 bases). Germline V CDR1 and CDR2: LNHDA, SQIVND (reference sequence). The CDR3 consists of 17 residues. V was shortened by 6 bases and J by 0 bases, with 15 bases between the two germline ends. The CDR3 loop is CASRGQGSISGANVLTF. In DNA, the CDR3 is TGTGCCAGTAGAGGGCAGGGCTCTATCTCTGGGGCCAACGTCCTGACTTTC.

CDR3 residues: CASSSLLGEQYF. The CDR3 DNA reads as TGTGCCAGCAGTTCGCTCCTCGGCGAGCAGTACTTC. V is TRBV6-5 and J is TRBJ2-7; unclear D gene. Per germline, CDR1 MNHEY and CDR2 SVGAGI. V was shortened by 4 bases and J by 6 bases, with 10 bases between the two germline ends. There are 12 residues in the CDR3.

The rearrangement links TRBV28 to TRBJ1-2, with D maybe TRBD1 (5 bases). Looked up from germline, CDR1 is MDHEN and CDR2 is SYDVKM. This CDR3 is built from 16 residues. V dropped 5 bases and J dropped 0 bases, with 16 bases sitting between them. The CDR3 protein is CASSQGGTGANYGYTF. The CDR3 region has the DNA TGTGCCAGCAGTCAGGGCGGGACCGGAGCTAACTATGGCTACACCTTC.

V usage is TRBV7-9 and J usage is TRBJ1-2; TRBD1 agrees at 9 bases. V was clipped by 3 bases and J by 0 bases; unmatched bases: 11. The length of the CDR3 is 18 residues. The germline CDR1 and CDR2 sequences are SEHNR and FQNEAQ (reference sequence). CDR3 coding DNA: TGTGCCAGCAGCTTCCCCGGGACAGGGATTGAAGCTAACTATGGCTACACCTTC. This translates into CASSFPGTGIEANYGYTF.

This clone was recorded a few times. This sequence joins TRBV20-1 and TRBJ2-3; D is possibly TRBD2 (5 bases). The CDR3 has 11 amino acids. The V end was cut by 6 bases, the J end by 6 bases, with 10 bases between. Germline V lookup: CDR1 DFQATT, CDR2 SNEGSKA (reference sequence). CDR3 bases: TGCAGTGCCGGGAAGTTCGATACGCAGTATTTT. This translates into CSAGKFDTQYF.

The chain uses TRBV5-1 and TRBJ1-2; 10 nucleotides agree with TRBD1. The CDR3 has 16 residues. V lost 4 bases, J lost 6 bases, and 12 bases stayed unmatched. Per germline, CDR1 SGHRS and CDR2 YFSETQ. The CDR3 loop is CASSLGAGGQGNGYTF. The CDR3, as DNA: TGCGCCAGCAGCCTGGGGGCAGGGGGACAGGGGAATGGCTACACCTTC.